The rows below give T cell receptor beta chains drawn from one sample of a study of shared clonotypes between healthy human individuals. Assay: immunoSEQ multiplex PCR; the TCRdb copy retains only in-frame clones and omits some. The table has about 1 million clones, around 75% seen once. The material sequenced was memory CD4+ T cells sorted from blood. These receptor sequences come from a man aged 18-30 years in good health. CDR3s include the opening cysteine and the closing phenylalanine or tryptophan. Fields, in order: V gene, D gene, J gene, clone size, CDR3 DNA, CDR3 protein. A D gene is named only where the DNA matches it firmly. Size values are once, few and many counts, or a class for expanded clones, and some rows have none.

v_call: TRBV2; d_call: -; j_call: TRBJ1-1; clone_size: few; cdr3_nt: TGTGCCAGCACGGGGAACACTGAAGCTTTCTTT; cdr3_aa: CASTGNTEAFF
v_call: TRBV5-5; d_call: TRBD1; j_call: TRBJ1-2; clone_size: -; cdr3_nt: TGTGCCAGCAGCTTGTTGGACAGGGTCGGTGGCTACACCTTC; cdr3_aa: CASSLLDRVGGYTF
v_call: TRBV7-6; d_call: -; j_call: TRBJ2-5; clone_size: -; cdr3_nt: TGTGCCAGCAGCCTATCGTCTGTTTGGGGGTCCCAAGAGACCCAGTACTTC; cdr3_aa: CASSLSSVWGSQETQYF
v_call: TRBV7-9; d_call: -; j_call: TRBJ2-3; clone_size: -; cdr3_nt: TGTGCCAGCAGCTTTGAGGGGAAGGGCACAGATACGCAGTATTTT; cdr3_aa: CASSFEGKGTDTQYF
v_call: TRBV6-5; d_call: TRBD2; j_call: TRBJ2-2; clone_size: -; cdr3_nt: TGTGCCAGCCAGGGACTAGCGGGGAACACCGGGGAGCTGTTTTTT; cdr3_aa: CASQGLAGNTGELFF
v_call: TRBV5-1; d_call: TRBD1; j_call: TRBJ2-6; clone_size: -; cdr3_nt: TGCGCCAGCAGCGGGGCCCGGACAGGCGGCACTGGGGCCAACGTCCTGACTTTC; cdr3_aa: CASSGARTGGTGANVLTF
v_call: TRBV5-6; d_call: -; j_call: TRBJ2-6; clone_size: -; cdr3_nt: TGTGCCAGCAGCTTGCCGGGGGCCAACGTCCTGACTTTC; cdr3_aa: CASSLPGANVLTF
v_call: TRBV7-2; d_call: TRBD2; j_call: TRBJ2-1; clone_size: -; cdr3_nt: TGTGCCAGCAGCTTAGTCGGGGCTAGCGGAACCTACAATGAGCAGTTCTTC; cdr3_aa: CASSLVGASGTYNEQFF
v_call: TRBV9; d_call: -; j_call: TRBJ1-6; clone_size: -; cdr3_nt: TGTGCCAGCAGCCCCTGGGGGGGAGACTCCTATAATTCACCCCTCCACTTT; cdr3_aa: CASSPWGGDSYNSPLHF
v_call: TRBV5-1; d_call: -; j_call: TRBJ1-6; clone_size: -; cdr3_nt: TGCGCCAGCAGCGGCTCACCCACAGATTCACCCCTCCACTTT; cdr3_aa: CASSGSPTDSPLHF
v_call: TRBV28; d_call: TRBD1; j_call: TRBJ1-2; clone_size: many; cdr3_nt: TGTGCCAGCAGTTTACGGGCAGGGGGGGAGTATAATGGCTACACCTTC; cdr3_aa: CASSLRAGGEYNGYTF
v_call: TRBV18; d_call: -; j_call: TRBJ1-5; clone_size: -; cdr3_nt: TGTGCCAGCTCGCAGGGACCCGGGCTTGAGCCCCAGCATTTT; cdr3_aa: CASSQGPGLEPQHF
v_call: TRBV21-1; d_call: -; j_call: TRBJ2-2; clone_size: -; cdr3_nt: TGTGCCAGCAGCAAAGTTCGCACCGGGGAGCTGTTTTTT; cdr3_aa: CASSKVRTGELFF
v_call: TRBV30; d_call: -; j_call: TRBJ2-7; clone_size: -; cdr3_nt: TGTGCCTGGAACAGGGACACCTACGAGCAGTACTTC; cdr3_aa: CAWNRDTYEQYF
v_call: TRBV11-2; d_call: TRBD2; j_call: TRBJ2-3; clone_size: -; cdr3_nt: TGTGCCAGCAGCTTAGGAGGACTAGCGGGGGGAGGCACAGATACGCAGTATTTT; cdr3_aa: CASSLGGLAGGGTDTQYF
v_call: TRBV29-1; d_call: -; j_call: TRBJ2-3; clone_size: -; cdr3_nt: TGCAGCGTTGACAGGGTAGATACGCAGTATTTT; cdr3_aa: CSVDRVDTQYF
v_call: TRBV18; d_call: -; j_call: TRBJ2-7; clone_size: many; cdr3_nt: TGTGCCAGCTCACGGACTCCGTCGGGACATAACTCCTACGAGCAGTACTTC; cdr3_aa: CASSRTPSGHNSYEQYF
v_call: TRBV9; d_call: -; j_call: TRBJ1-2; clone_size: -; cdr3_nt: TGTGCCAGCAGCGTAGGGCAAGAACTCTATGGCTACACCTTC; cdr3_aa: CASSVGQELYGYTF
v_call: TRBV4-2; d_call: TRBD1; j_call: TRBJ2-7; clone_size: -; cdr3_nt: TGTGCCAGCAGCCGTCACTCCGGGACAGTAACCTACGAGCAGTACTTC; cdr3_aa: CASSRHSGTVTYEQYF
v_call: TRBV7-6; d_call: -; j_call: TRBJ2-2; clone_size: -; cdr3_nt: TGTGCCAGCAGCTTAGGAATTTCGGCCGGGGAGCTGTTTTTT; cdr3_aa: CASSLGISAGELFF
v_call: TRBV7-2; d_call: TRBD2; j_call: TRBJ2-5; clone_size: -; cdr3_nt: TGTGCCAGCAGCCGGGGACTAGCGGCCCAAGAGACCCAGTACTTC; cdr3_aa: CASSRGLAAQETQYF
v_call: TRBV28; d_call: TRBD2; j_call: TRBJ2-3; clone_size: -; cdr3_nt: TGTGCCAGCGGGACTAGCGGGGGGAGTAGGACAGATACGCAGTATTTT; cdr3_aa: CASGTSGGSRTDTQYF
v_call: TRBV7-2; d_call: TRBD1; j_call: TRBJ1-1; clone_size: once; cdr3_nt: TGTGCCAGCAGCTTGGAGGGGGCTAAAGCTTTCTTT; cdr3_aa: CASSLEGAKAFF
v_call: TRBV19; d_call: -; j_call: TRBJ1-4; clone_size: -; cdr3_nt: TGTGCCAGTAACCCCGAACTACTTGGGGATGAAAAACTGTTTTTT; cdr3_aa: CASNPELLGDEKLFF
v_call: TRBV5-1; d_call: -; j_call: TRBJ2-7; clone_size: -; cdr3_nt: TGCGCCAGCAGCTTGGCCAGAGGGTCGGAGGACGAGCAGTACTTC; cdr3_aa: CASSLARGSEDEQYF